These T cell receptor beta chains were read from a single sample in a study of blood T cell repertoires in COVID-19. Profiled with immunoSEQ multiplex PCR; TCRdb holds only in-frame clones, not every one. The repertoire includes about 68,000 clones, about 87% of them detected once, and about 2.4% sits in the top ten. Sequencing was performed on peripheral blood. Receptor source: a human donor in a cohort sampled during active COVID-19. Both conserved end residues are part of each CDR3. The D gene is left open where the match is weak. Clone size appears in some rows only: once, few, many, or a class for an expanded clone.

size	V	D	J	CDR3	DNA
NA	TRBV7-9	TRBD1	TRBJ2-2	CASSWRPQGAANTGELFF	TGTGCCAGCAGCTGGAGACCTCAGGGGGCCGCGAACACCGGGGAGCTGTTTTTT
NA	TRBV28	TRBD2	TRBJ2-3	CASRRTSGGWFSTDTQYF	TGTGCCAGCAGGCGTACTAGCGGGGGATGGTTCAGCACAGATACGCAGTATTTT
NA	TRBV4-1	NA	TRBJ2-7	CASSAAGASYEQYF	TGCGCCAGCAGCGCCGCGGGGGCTTCCTACGAGCAGTACTTC
NA	TRBV19	NA	TRBJ2-6	CASTGVSSGANVLTF	TGTGCCAGTACCGGGGTCTCATCTGGGGCCAACGTCCTGACTTTC
NA	TRBV5-6	TRBD1	TRBJ1-5	CASSSGTGANQPQHF	TGTGCCAGCAGCTCGGGGACAGGGGCTAATCAGCCCCAGCATTTT
NA	TRBV19	NA	TRBJ2-1	CASGELEQFF	TGTGCCAGTGGGGAGCTTGAGCAGTTCTTC
NA	TRBV27	TRBD1	TRBJ2-7	CASSLRQGAYEQYF	TGTGCCAGCAGTTTGAGGCAGGGGGCCTACGAGCAGTACTTC
few	TRBV6-5	TRBD1	TRBJ1-2	CAGYGQGVTYGYTF	TGTGCCGGGTACGGACAGGGCGTGACCTATGGCTACACCTTC
NA	TRBV27	NA	TRBJ2-7	CASSLLRTELPYEQYF	TGTGCCAGCAGTTTATTAAGAACCGAACTACCCTACGAGCAGTACTTC
NA	TRBV5-5	TRBD2	TRBJ2-7	CASSFGGLAGTEQYF	TGTGCCAGCAGCTTTGGGGGACTAGCGGGGACCGAGCAGTACTTC
few	TRBV5-1	NA	TRBJ1-2	CASSTETGYGYTF	TGCGCCAGCAGCACGGAGACGGGCTATGGCTACACCTTC
NA	TRBV19	TRBD2	TRBJ2-1	CASRLQLAGGPNEQFF	TGTGCCAGTAGGTTGCAACTAGCGGGGGGCCCTAATGAGCAGTTCTTC
NA	TRBV5-1	TRBD2	TRBJ2-7	CASSLRDYSYEQYF	TGCGCCAGCAGCCTCCGGGACTACTCCTACGAGCAGTACTTC
NA	TRBV10-3	NA	TRBJ2-1	CAISAGFREQFF	TGTGCCATCAGTGCCGGTTTCCGTGAGCAGTTCTTC
NA	TRBV24-1	TRBD1	TRBJ2-5	CATSRSGGARQETQYF	TGTGCCACCTCCCGGTCAGGGGGAGCCCGCCAAGAGACCCAGTACTTC
NA	TRBV11-2	NA	TRBJ1-1	CASSLVGQSNTEAFF	TGTGCCAGCAGCTTAGTAGGACAGTCGAACACTGAAGCTTTCTTT
NA	TRBV7-9	NA	TRBJ1-4	CASSLTGNEKLFF	TGTGCCAGCAGCTTAACAGGGAATGAAAAACTGTTTTTT
NA	TRBV5-6	NA	TRBJ2-7	CASSFFSGTGAGEQYF	TGTGCCAGCAGCTTTTTCTCAGGGACGGGAGCTGGCGAGCAGTACTTC
NA	TRBV7-2	NA	TRBJ2-7	CASSWGQSDEQYF	TGTGCCAGCAGTTGGGGCCAATCGGACGAGCAGTACTTC
NA	TRBV7-3	NA	TRBJ1-6	CASSLEGVSYNSPLHF	TGTGCCAGCAGCTTGGAGGGAGTGTCCTATAATTCACCCCTCCACTTT
NA	TRBV16	NA	TRBJ2-2	CASSHGTGELFF	TGTGCCAGCAGCCACGGGACAGGGGAGCTGTTTTTT
many	TRBV4-1	NA	TRBJ1-1	CASSQDLTAGWDKAFF	TGCGCCAGCAGCCAAGACTTGACCGCAGGGTGGGATAAAGCTTTCTTT
NA	TRBV11-2	NA	TRBJ2-7	CASSSVSRGFEQYF	TGTGCCAGCAGCTCCGTTTCGAGAGGGTTCGAGCAGTACTTC
NA	TRBV24-1	NA	TRBJ1-2	CATSDFGGSGYTF	TGTGCCACCAGTGATTTTGGAGGAAGTGGCTACACCTTC
NA	TRBV5-4	TRBD2	TRBJ2-2	CASSLSGRGGGELFF	TGTGCCAGCAGCTTATCCGGGAGGGGAGGCGGGGAGCTGTTTTTT
NA	TRBV5-6	TRBD1	TRBJ1-2	CASSLGTGGNYGYTF	TGTGCCAGCAGCTTGGGGACAGGGGGCAACTATGGCTACACCTTC
NA	TRBV7-9	TRBD1	TRBJ1-2	CASSLGQGNYGYTF	TGTGCCAGCAGCTTGGGACAGGGAAACTATGGCTACACCTTC
NA	TRBV27	NA	TRBJ1-1	CASSLRIQGNTEAFF	TGTGCCAGCAGTTTAAGAATACAGGGAAACACTGAAGCTTTCTTT
NA	TRBV5-5	NA	TRBJ2-7	CASSLMGSSGYEQYF	TGTGCCAGCAGCTTGATGGGGAGTAGTGGCTACGAGCAGTACTTC
few	TRBV30	NA	TRBJ1-1	CAWSDSRVMAFF	TGTGCCTGGAGTGACTCGCGCGTAATGGCTTTCTTT
NA	TRBV2	TRBD2	TRBJ2-3	CASRGTSTVRTDTQYF	TGTGCCAGCAGGGGGACTAGCACGGTTCGGACAGATACGCAGTATTTT
NA	TRBV28	NA	TRBJ1-2	CASSLSGTNYGYTF	TGTGCCAGCAGTTTATCAGGGACTAACTATGGCTACACCTTC
NA	TRBV7-6	TRBD1	TRBJ2-7	CASSLVPRTGGGEQYF	TGTGCCAGCAGCTTAGTCCCTAGGACAGGGGGTGGGGAGCAGTACTTC
NA	TRBV18	NA	TRBJ2-2	CASSGPGVNTGELFF	TGTGCCAGCTCAGGTCCGGGAGTCAACACCGGGGAGCTGTTTTTT
NA	TRBV27	TRBD2	TRBJ2-3	CASSRLAGQDTQYF	TGTGCCAGCAGTCGACTAGCGGGACAGGATACGCAGTATTTT
NA	TRBV18	NA	TRBJ1-1	CASSNGGEAFF	TGTGCCAGCTCGAACGGGGGTGAAGCTTTCTTT
NA	TRBV6-6	NA	TRBJ1-5	CASSPGPRGAQNQPQHF	TGTGCCAGCAGTCCCGGTCCTCGGGGGGCACAAAATCAGCCCCAGCATTTT
NA	TRBV7-9	NA	TRBJ2-5	CASSLFGSEETQYF	TGTGCCAGCAGCTTGTTCGGGTCGGAAGAGACCCAGTACTTC
few	TRBV6-5	NA	TRBJ2-5	CASGETRLQETQYF	TGTGCCAGCGGAGAGACTAGACTCCAAGAGACCCAGTACTTC
NA	TRBV11-2	TRBD2	TRBJ2-3	CASSPEAGFESGRTDTQYF	TGTGCCAGCAGCCCAGAGGCAGGGTTCGAAAGCGGGAGAACGGATACGCAGTATTTT
NA	TRBV6-5	NA	TRBJ1-5	CASRPRDTSYQPQHF	TGTGCCAGCAGACCTCGGGACACCTCATATCAGCCCCAGCATTTT